Given below is one T cell receptor (beta chain) in context. This entry is derived from a study of T cell responses to AZD1222 COVID-19 vaccine. Sequenced by immunoSEQ multiplex PCR; TCRdb stores in-frame clones only, minus some. The sample carries over 110,000 clones, 85% to 95% recorded once. After removal of 0 bases from V and 1 base from J, the junction contained 0 bases not matched to a gene. The CDR3 contains 15 residues. CDR1 is WSHSY and CDR2 is SAAADI in the germline V gene. The source was peripheral blood, collected after recovery from COVID-19. This TCR was recovered from an adult who had recovered from COVID-19. The chain couples TRBV10-2 to TRBJ1-1; 9 nucleotides line up with TRBD1. The CDR3, as DNA: TGCGCCAGCAGTGAGTCGGGACAGGGGAACACTGAAGCTTTCTTT. Its translation is CASSESGQGNTEAFF.